These 24 T cell receptor beta chains share one sample of origin, sequenced in a study of Ad26.COV2.S vaccination and SARS-CoV-2 variants. The treatment denotes: roughly 18 received Ad26.COV2.S at low or high dose, single or two shots; 5 received placebo; per-sample allocation not given. The investigators took samples on day 63 after the first vaccine or placebo injection. Clones were sequenced by immunoSEQ multiplex PCR, and TCRdb holds only the in-frame ones, with some missing. This sample carries around 300,000 clones, 75% to 90% of them seen once, and the ten largest clones take about 5%. Sequenced here: peripheral blood, sampled in a trial of Ad26.COV2.S vaccine versus placebo. The receptors stem from a person between 18 and 65 years old who received the Ad26.COV2.S COVID-19 vaccine or a placebo.

The chain couples TRBV2 to TRBJ1-5; tentatively, D is TRBD1 (5 bases). CDR3 size: 13 residues. The germline V gene encodes CDR1 SNHLY and CDR2 FYNNEI. The V and J ends lost 5 bases and 4 bases respectively, with 9 bases between them. CDR3 in amino acids: CASSFDRNQPQHF. The CDR3 bases are TGTGCCAGCAGTTTCGACAGAAATCAGCCCCAGCATTTT.

The J gene is TRBJ2-3, the V gene TRBV19, with D possibly being TRBD1 (6 bases). CDR1 LNHDA and CDR2 SQIVND come from the germline V gene (reference sequence). CDR3 length: 13 residues. V was shortened by 7 bases and J by 1 base, with 9 bases between the two germline ends. The CDR3: CASNTGRTDTQYF. For the CDR3, the DNA is TGTGCCAGTAATACAGGGCGCACAGATACGCAGTATTTT.

V gene TRBV19 combines with J gene TRBJ1-5; possibly TRBD1 for D (5 bases). V shed 6 bases and J shed 5 bases, with 17 bases lying between them. Germline V gene data show CDR1 as LNHDA and CDR2 as SQIVND (reference sequence). The CDR3 sequence is 15 residues long. This chain's CDR3 is CASSNDGALDQPQHF. The CDR3 DNA sequence: TGTGCCAGTAGCAACGATGGGGCCCTCGATCAGCCCCAGCATTTT.

The rearrangement joins TRBV24-1 to TRBJ2-1, with D unclear. This CDR3 has 15 amino acids. Trimming stripped 2 bases from V and 9 bases from J, with 16 bases between. Germline CDR1 is KGHDR and CDR2 is SFDVKD. In nucleotides, the CDR3 is TGTGCCACCAGTGATTCTAGGACCCCGAGCGCTGAGCAGTTCTTC. The encoded protein is CATSDSRTPSAEQFF.

The chain combines TRBV6-1 with TRBJ1-4; D not resolved. Trimming took 2 bases from V and 2 from J, leaving 6 bases between them. The germline CDR1 and CDR2 sequences are MNHNS and SASEGT. CDR3 length: 14 residues. In DNA form, the CDR3 reads TGTGCCAGCAGTGAAACGGGGACTAATGAAAAACTGTTTTTT. Translated: CASSETGTNEKLFF.

The V and J genes are TRBV29-1 and TRBJ1-2; 7 nucleotides align to TRBD1. This CDR3 comprises 11 residues. CDR1 and CDR2 (germline): SQVTM, ANQGSEA. Trimming at V came to 7 bases and at J to 4 bases, leaving 3 bases not matched to a gene. The CDR3 DNA is TGCAGCGCCCGGGACAGCTATGGCTACACCTTC. Protein: CSARDSYGYTF.

The genes are TRBV29-1 and TRBJ1-4; D uncertain. CDR3 length: 11 residues. Per the germline V gene, CDR1 is SQVTM and CDR2 is ANQGSEA. Trimming pared 4 bases from V and 4 bases from J, leaving 4 bases between. The DNA of the CDR3 is TGCAGCGTTGTGGGTAATGAAAAACTGTTTTTT. As protein: CSVVGNEKLFF.

The chain joins TRBV5-1 to TRBJ2-5; D is unresolved. The CDR3 is 14 amino acids. Germline CDR1 reads SGHRS; CDR2 reads YFSETQ. V lost 1 base and J lost 5, with 12 bases in between. The CDR3, as DNA: TGCGCCAGCAGCTTGACGGGCTTGGAGGAGACCCAGTACTTC. Translated: CASSLTGLEETQYF. The variable domain in full, completed from reference TRBV5-1 and TRBJ2-5, reads KAGVTQTPRYLIKTRGQQVTLSCSPISGHRSVSWYQQTPGQGLQFLFEYFSETQRNKGNFPGRFSGRQFSNSRSEMNVSTLELGDSALYLCASSLTGLEETQYFGPGTRLLVL.

This clone was recorded a few times. This rearrangement joins TRBV19 to TRBJ2-1; D is unresolved. V lost 3 bases, J lost 0 bases, and 12 bases lay in between. Germline V gene sequence: CDR1 LNHDA, CDR2 SQIVND (reference sequence). The length of the CDR3 is 16 residues. The CDR3 DNA reads as TGTGCCAGTAGTATCGGCAGGACGTTCTCCTACAATGAGCAGTTCTTC. It codes for CASSIGRTFSYNEQFF.

The V and J genes are TRBV27 and TRBJ2-5; 12 bases align to TRBD2. V lost 5 bases to trimming and J lost 9 bases; unmatched junction nucleotides: 13. CDR1 is MNHEY, CDR2 SMNVEV, per germline (reference sequence). This CDR3 contains 16 residues. CDR3 loop: CASSPDLAGGSEAQYF. For the CDR3, the DNA is TGTGCCAGCAGTCCTGATCTAGCGGGAGGGTCTGAGGCCCAGTACTTC.

The rearrangement links TRBV4-3 to TRBJ1-6; no firm D call. This CDR3 contains 15 residues. Germline CDR1 and CDR2: LGHNA and YSLEER. V shed 1 base and J shed 6 bases, with 10 bases lying between them. The CDR3 loop is CASSQGTASNSPLHF. The CDR3 DNA reads TGCGCCAGCAGCCAAGGGACGGCCTCTAATTCACCCCTCCACTTT.

This clone was counted once. At one boundary the junction diverges from the germline segment, which might be a read error. The chain uses TRBV7-2 and TRBJ2-3; D may be TRBD2 (5 bases). Germline CDR1 is SGHTA and CDR2 is FQGNSA. The CDR3 covers 14 residues. The CDR3, as DNA: TGTGCCAGTAGCTATTTGGGCGGGACAGATACGCAGTATTTT. It yields the protein CASSYLGGTDTQYF. The full variable domain, its missing parts supplied by reference TRBV7-2 and TRBJ2-3, is GAGVSQSPSNKVTEKGKDVELRCDPISGHTALYWYRQSLGQGLEFLIYFQGNSAPDKSGLPSDRFSAERTGGSVSTLTIQRTQQEDSAVYLCASSYLGGTDTQYFGPGTRLTVL.

The chain combines TRBV28 with TRBJ2-7; TRBD1 aligns across 8 bases. This CDR3 comprises 14 residues. Germline V gene sequence: CDR1 MDHEN, CDR2 SYDVKM. V lost 6 bases to trimming and J lost 3 bases; unmatched junction nucleotides: 7. The CDR3 reads CASRQPGQDYEQYF. The CDR3 nucleotides are TGTGCCAGCAGACAACCGGGACAGGACTACGAGCAGTACTTC. Full variable domain (rest looked up from reference TRBV28 and TRBJ2-7): DVKVTQSSRYLVKRTGEKVFLECVQDMDHENMFWYRQDPGLGLRLIYFSYDVKMKEKGDIPEGYSVSREKKERFSLILESASTNQTSMYLCASRQPGQDYEQYFGPGTRLTVT.

The genes are TRBV24-1 and TRBJ1-6; D perhaps matches TRBD1 (5 bases). Trimming pared 3 bases from V and 0 bases from J, leaving 8 bases between. Per germline, CDR1 KGHDR and CDR2 SFDVKD. The CDR3 is made up of 16 amino acids. The CDR3: CATSDQGSSYNSPLHF. CDR3 in DNA: TGTGCCACCAGTGATCAGGGAAGCTCCTATAATTCACCCCTCCACTTT.

This clone was recorded many times. The gene calls are TRBV4-1 and TRBJ2-7; D is perhaps TRBD1 (5 bases). Per germline, CDR1 MGHRA and CDR2 YSYEKL. Trimming stripped 1 base from V and 4 bases from J, with 14 bases between. This CDR3 comprises 15 residues. The CDR3 protein is CASSQVPGSRYEQYF. The CDR3 DNA sequence: TGCGCCAGCAGCCAAGTCCCAGGGTCAAGGTACGAGCAGTACTTC.

The chain has TRBV20-1 and TRBJ1-4; D perhaps matches TRBD1 (5 bases). Per germline, CDR1 DFQATT and CDR2 SNEGSKA (reference sequence). The CDR3 runs to 13 residues. V shed 3 bases and J shed 6 bases, with 11 bases lying between them. Here the CDR3 reads CSASWQGDEKLFF. For the CDR3, the DNA is TGCAGTGCTAGTTGGCAGGGCGATGAAAAACTGTTTTTT.

The chain is built from TRBV18 and TRBJ2-5, with 11 bases aligning to TRBD2. The V gene end was trimmed by 3 bases and the J gene end by 5 bases; junction bases not matched to a gene: 5. The germline V gene encodes CDR1 KGHSH and CDR2 LQKENI. This CDR3 has 15 amino acids. For the CDR3, the DNA is TGTGCCAGCTCACCTACTAGCGGGAGTGGTGAGACCCAGTACTTC. This sequence encodes CASSPTSGSGETQYF.

The chain is built from TRBV19 and TRBJ2-1; D is uncertain. The CDR3 extends over 11 amino acids. The germline gives CDR1 LNHDA, CDR2 SQIVND (reference sequence). The germline V and J ends were trimmed by 7 bases and 4 bases, with 5 bases remaining between them. As DNA, the CDR3 is TGTGCCAGTAATACTTACAATGAGCAGTTCTTC. Amino acids: CASNTYNEQFF.

The V gene is TRBV2, the J gene TRBJ1-6, with TRBD1 as a possible D gene (6 bases). With 4 bases removed from V and 2 bases from J, the gap between germline ends came to 12 bases. The CDR3 is 16 amino acids. Per the germline V gene, CDR1 is SNHLY and CDR2 is FYNNEI. The CDR3 loop is CASSGGRAAYNSPLHF. DNA of the CDR3: TGTGCCAGCAGTGGGGGGCGGGCGGCCTATAATTCACCCCTCCACTTT.

The genes are TRBV5-5 and TRBJ2-7, with 11 bases lining up with TRBD2. The germline gives CDR1 SGHKS, CDR2 YYEKEE (reference sequence). The CDR3 is made up of 16 amino acids. The V segment lost 4 bases and the J segment 4 bases; nucleotides outside the gene matches: 10. For the CDR3, the DNA is TGTGCCAGCAGCGCGGGATTAGCGGGAGGGGAATACGAGCAGTACTTC. Its translation is CASSAGLAGGEYEQYF.

This sequence joins TRBV28 and TRBJ2-2; perhaps TRBD2 as D (5 bases). V lost 6 bases and J 4 bases, leaving 9 bases between the germline ends. Germline lookup yields CDR1 MDHEN and CDR2 SYDVKM. The length of the CDR3 is 13 residues. The CDR3 DNA follows: TGTGCCAGCAGGACGGGGTCCACCGGGGAGCTGTTTTTT. This sequence encodes CASRTGSTGELFF.

The DNA of the CDR3 is TGTGCCATCAGTGACCCAACAGGGAACTACGAGCAGTACTTC. Its translation: CAISDPTGNYEQYF. The gene calls are TRBV10-3 and TRBJ2-7, with D perhaps TRBD1 (6 bases). The CDR3 contains 14 residues. From germline, CDR1 is ENHRY and CDR2 SYGVKD. V lost 3 bases, J lost 3 bases, and 12 bases lay in between.

The J gene is TRBJ2-1, the V gene TRBV5-1; tentatively, D is TRBD2 (6 bases). V was shortened by 6 bases and J by 1 base, with 11 bases between the two germline ends. The CDR3 is 14 amino acids. Germline CDR1 SGHRS, CDR2 YFSETQ. CDR3 bases: TGCGCCAGCACCTTTAGCGGTTCCTACAATGAGCAGTTCTTC. It is translated as CASTFSGSYNEQFF.

V is TRBV6-6 and J is TRBJ1-4; TRBD1 agrees at 8 bases. The germline gives CDR1 MNHNY, CDR2 SVGAGI (reference sequence). Trimming cost V 6 bases and J 4 bases; bases outside gene matches: 10. The CDR3 length is 16 residues. The CDR3 loop reads CASRDRDRTINEKLFF. The CDR3 DNA sequence: TGTGCCAGCAGGGATCGGGACAGGACGATTAATGAAAAACTGTTTTTT.